This paragraph reports one T cell receptor beta chain. CDR3 length: 16 residues. In germline, CDR1 is LGHDT, CDR2 YNNKEL (reference sequence). The junction had 13 bases not matched to a gene; V was cut back by 4 bases and J by 13 bases. The data belong to a study of blood T cell repertoires in COVID-19. About the research overall: COVID-19 samples, acute and convalescent, were from the United States, Italy and Spain. From T cells, B-cell-depleted T cells, or PBMCs came the material, which was cDNA or gDNA.

Sequencing was performed with immunoSEQ multiplex PCR; in TCRdb, only in-frame clones are kept and a portion is missing. The table lists about 530,000 clones, around 90% of them singletons. The chain couples TRBV3-1 (or the pseudogene TRBV3-2) to TRBJ2-3; TRBD2 aligns across 14 bases. The TCR was taken from a woman aged 45-65 years with COVID-19, enrolled during active disease. The material sequenced was peripheral blood. The CDR3, as DNA: TGTGCCAGCAGCCCCGGGACTAGCGGGGGTCCCCCTGAGGAGTATTTT. This sequence encodes CASSPGTSGGPPEEYF.